This is a list of T cell receptor beta chains from one sample in a study of CD8+ T cells in alopecia areata. This table comes from immunoSEQ multiplex PCR, and its TCRdb copy is limited to in-frame clones, with some not included. The sample shows a few hundred thousand clones, 35% to 40% of them seen only once. Sequenced here: CD4+ T cells sorted from blood, sampled at roughly week 30, from a patient treated with tofacitinib. The receptors were sampled from a human donor with alopecia areata. The CDR3 runs from the conserved cysteine through the conserved F or W. The D gene is left open where the match is weak. For some rows the clone size is stated as once, few or many, or as a class when expanded; others skip it.

>13|TRBJ1-1|-|-|TRBV6-6
TGTGCCAGCAGCAAGACAGCGAACACTGAAGCTTTCTTT
CASSKTANTEAFF
>15|TRBJ2-7|few|-|TRBV11-2
TGTGCCAGCAGCTCTTCGACAGCCCTTACCTACGAGCAGTACTTC
CASSSSTALTYEQYF
>15|TRBJ1-2|-|-|TRBV27
TGTGCCAGCAACCCGACGGGGAAGGCTAACTATGGCTACACCTTC
CASNPTGKANYGYTF
>12|TRBJ1-2|-|-|TRBV30
TGTGCCTGGACAGGGAGGGACTATGGCTACACCTTC
CAWTGRDYGYTF
>14|TRBJ1-2|-|TRBD1|TRBV27
TGTGCCAGCAGGAGACAGGGTACTAACTATGGCTACACCTTC
CASRRQGTNYGYTF
>17|TRBJ2-7|-|TRBD1|TRBV7-9
TGTGCCAGCAGCTCTCCCCCGGGGCGAGGGGGCCGGGGTGAGCAGTACTTC
CASSSPPGRGGRGEQYF
>16|TRBJ2-3|-|-|TRBV29-1
TGCAGCGTCAGCATCAGGGAAGGGACTTCCACAGATACGCAGTATTTT
CSVSIREGTSTDTQYF
>14|TRBJ1-1|-|-|TRBV5-1
TGCGCCAGCAGCGAAGGGACACTTAACACTGAAGCTTTCTTT
CASSEGTLNTEAFF
>11|TRBJ2-3|few|-|TRBV5-1
TGCGCCAGCAGGTCGGCAGATACGCAGTATTTT
CASRSADTQYF
>13|TRBJ1-1|few|TRBD1|TRBV11-1
TGTGCCAGCAGTAGACAGGGGAACACTGAAGCTTTCTTT
CASSRQGNTEAFF
>12|TRBJ2-1|-|-|TRBV28
TGTGGGGCTAGGAGGACTAACAATGAGCAGTTCTTC
CGARRTNNEQFF